Listed below are T cell receptor beta chains from one sample, sequenced in a study of vaccination effects on CD4 cells after COVID-19. Clones were read by immunoSEQ multiplex PCR, and TCRdb kept only the in-frame ones, dropping some. The sample includes some 31,000 clones, about 71% of them seen just once. Which antigens these TCRs recognize remains unknown. The input for sequencing was CD4+ T cells from PBMCs cultured without peptide, taken before COVID-19 vaccination. Receptor source: a human donor who received a COVID-19 vaccine. Both conserved end residues are trimmed from each CDR3. Fields, in order: CDR3 length, V gene, J gene, CDR3 protein.

cdr3_length: 13
v_call: TRBV3-1/TRBV3-2
j_call: TRBJ2-7
cdr3_aa: ASSPMAGGSYEQY

cdr3_length: 13
v_call: TRBV7-6
j_call: TRBJ2-1
cdr3_aa: ASSRASGSIGEQF

cdr3_length: 12
v_call: TRBV6-5
j_call: TRBJ1-1
cdr3_aa: ASSPTGGYGLAF

cdr3_length: 11
v_call: TRBV29-1
j_call: TRBJ1-1
cdr3_aa: SVVGYSETEAF

cdr3_length: 13
v_call: TRBV20-1
j_call: TRBJ1-2
cdr3_aa: SASVSTGARDGYT

cdr3_length: 14
v_call: TRBV6-1
j_call: TRBJ2-1
cdr3_aa: ASSEALSSPYNEQF

cdr3_length: 16
v_call: TRBV5-1
j_call: TRBJ2-1
cdr3_aa: ASSLPLLVGLALNEQF

cdr3_length: 13
v_call: TRBV6-4
j_call: TRBJ2-3
cdr3_aa: ASSDGAGSTDTQY

cdr3_length: 11
v_call: TRBV12-3/TRBV12-4
j_call: TRBJ2-5
cdr3_aa: ASSPGGRETQY

cdr3_length: 10
v_call: TRBV18
j_call: TRBJ2-1
cdr3_aa: ASSPRENEQF

cdr3_length: 14
v_call: TRBV10-2
j_call: TRBJ2-7
cdr3_aa: ASSDSGTVSSYEQY

cdr3_length: 13
v_call: TRBV9
j_call: TRBJ2-5
cdr3_aa: ASSVAAGEGETQY

cdr3_length: 13
v_call: TRBV14
j_call: TRBJ1-2
cdr3_aa: ASSQLGGADYGYT

cdr3_length: 14
v_call: TRBV6-2/TRBV6-3
j_call: TRBJ2-1
cdr3_aa: ASSYSTWSSYNEQF

cdr3_length: 13
v_call: TRBV7-9
j_call: TRBJ2-1
cdr3_aa: ASSSQTSGRAEQF

cdr3_length: 12
v_call: TRBV27
j_call: TRBJ1-5
cdr3_aa: ASRGDGGNQPQH

cdr3_length: 13
v_call: TRBV6-6
j_call: TRBJ2-5
cdr3_aa: ASSYSWGLQETQY

cdr3_length: 13
v_call: TRBV2
j_call: TRBJ1-5
cdr3_aa: ASRAGQPSNQPQH

cdr3_length: 14
v_call: TRBV21-1
j_call: TRBJ1-2
cdr3_aa: ATRNRTLGFNYGYT

cdr3_length: 9
v_call: TRBV20-1
j_call: TRBJ1-2
cdr3_aa: SAVWQDGYT

cdr3_length: 12
v_call: TRBV2
j_call: TRBJ1-3
cdr3_aa: ASSVGLSGNTIY

cdr3_length: 15
v_call: TRBV3-1/TRBV3-2
j_call: TRBJ1-6
cdr3_aa: ASSSVGRISYNSPLH

cdr3_length: 12
v_call: TRBV28
j_call: TRBJ2-1
cdr3_aa: ASTVHGREAEQF

cdr3_length: 12
v_call: TRBV7-2
j_call: TRBJ2-3
cdr3_aa: ASSSIHTGGTQY

cdr3_length: 10
v_call: TRBV10-3
j_call: TRBJ2-7
cdr3_aa: AIMKGQYEQY

cdr3_length: 12
v_call: TRBV5-4
j_call: TRBJ1-2
cdr3_aa: ASSLTGTNYGYT

cdr3_length: 12
v_call: TRBV2
j_call: TRBJ2-6
cdr3_aa: ASSDSSRANVLT

cdr3_length: 11
v_call: TRBV12-3/TRBV12-4
j_call: TRBJ1-6
cdr3_aa: ASSLIQNSPLH

cdr3_length: 15
v_call: TRBV12-5
j_call: TRBJ1-2
cdr3_aa: ASGLVLGQGADYGYT

cdr3_length: 12
v_call: TRBV11-2
j_call: TRBJ2-1
cdr3_aa: ASSLGVLYNEQF

cdr3_length: 12
v_call: TRBV5-1
j_call: TRBJ2-7
cdr3_aa: ASSLTEGSYEQY

cdr3_length: 14
v_call: TRBV30
j_call: TRBJ1-3
cdr3_aa: AWKPPGAYSGNTIY

cdr3_length: 16
v_call: TRBV19
j_call: TRBJ1-5
cdr3_aa: ASSPFPPRIAGNQPQH

cdr3_length: 14
v_call: TRBV4-1
j_call: TRBJ2-5
cdr3_aa: ASSRPTSGGVETQY

cdr3_length: 10
v_call: TRBV7-9
j_call: TRBJ1-1
cdr3_aa: ASSWGQGKAF

cdr3_length: 12
v_call: TRBV4-1
j_call: TRBJ2-1
cdr3_aa: ASSQGIRDHEQF

cdr3_length: 11
v_call: TRBV6-6
j_call: TRBJ1-2
cdr3_aa: ASSDRTVYGYT

cdr3_length: 12
v_call: TRBV4-2
j_call: TRBJ1-1
cdr3_aa: ASSHGGANTEAF

cdr3_length: 12
v_call: TRBV14
j_call: TRBJ2-1
cdr3_aa: ASSSISSYNEQF

cdr3_length: 12
v_call: TRBV6-2/TRBV6-3
j_call: TRBJ2-7
cdr3_aa: ASSSLRTSYEQY

cdr3_length: 14
v_call: TRBV9
j_call: TRBJ1-2
cdr3_aa: ASSVGRGGFLTGYT

cdr3_length: 13
v_call: TRBV11-2
j_call: TRBJ1-1
cdr3_aa: ASSLRAKMNTEAF

cdr3_length: 12
v_call: TRBV5-1
j_call: TRBJ2-2
cdr3_aa: ASKTGGGTGELF

cdr3_length: 11
v_call: TRBV30
j_call: TRBJ1-1
cdr3_aa: AWVQGAYTEAF

cdr3_length: 12
v_call: TRBV2
j_call: TRBJ2-1
cdr3_aa: ASRLLAGINEQF

cdr3_length: 15
v_call: TRBV4-2
j_call: TRBJ1-4
cdr3_aa: ASSQDQSGFRGEKLF

cdr3_length: 19
v_call: TRBV10-3
j_call: TRBJ1-5
cdr3_aa: AISESSLRGTPDVSNQPQH

cdr3_length: 14
v_call: TRBV18
j_call: TRBJ1-6
cdr3_aa: ASSPVAQRLGSPLH

cdr3_length: 14
v_call: TRBV4-1
j_call: TRBJ2-1
cdr3_aa: ASSQDSGLGFDEQF

cdr3_length: 13
v_call: TRBV7-2
j_call: TRBJ1-4
cdr3_aa: ASSFQGGRGEKLF

cdr3_length: 14
v_call: TRBV2
j_call: TRBJ1-5
cdr3_aa: ASGVTGIRLSQPQH

cdr3_length: 11
v_call: TRBV19
j_call: TRBJ2-1
cdr3_aa: ASSQGARNEQF

cdr3_length: 12
v_call: TRBV19
j_call: TRBJ2-7
cdr3_aa: ASSKRTGGYEQY

cdr3_length: 13
v_call: TRBV4-1
j_call: TRBJ2-5
cdr3_aa: ASSQARTDGETQY

cdr3_length: 10
v_call: TRBV29-1
j_call: TRBJ1-2
cdr3_aa: SVNRDGDGYT

cdr3_length: 16
v_call: TRBV5-4
j_call: TRBJ2-2
cdr3_aa: ASSLVAFGSSPAGELF

cdr3_length: 10
v_call: TRBV10-3
j_call: TRBJ2-2
cdr3_aa: AISYSTGELF

cdr3_length: 14
v_call: TRBV11-2
j_call: TRBJ1-2
cdr3_aa: ASSLDGNVQTYGYT

cdr3_length: 12
v_call: TRBV27
j_call: TRBJ2-5
cdr3_aa: ASSLKGGQETQY